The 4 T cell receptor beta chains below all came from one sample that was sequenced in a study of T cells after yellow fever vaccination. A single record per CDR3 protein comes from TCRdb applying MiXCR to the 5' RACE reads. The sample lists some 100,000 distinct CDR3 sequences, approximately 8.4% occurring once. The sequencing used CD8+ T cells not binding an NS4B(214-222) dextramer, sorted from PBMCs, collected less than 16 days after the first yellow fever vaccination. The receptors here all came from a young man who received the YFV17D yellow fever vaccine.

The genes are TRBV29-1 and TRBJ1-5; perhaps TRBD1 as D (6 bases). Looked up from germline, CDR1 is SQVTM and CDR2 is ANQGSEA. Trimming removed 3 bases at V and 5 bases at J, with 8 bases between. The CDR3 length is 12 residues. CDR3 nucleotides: TGCAGCGTTGAGGGGGCGGATCAGCCCCAGCATTTT. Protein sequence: CSVEGADQPQHF.

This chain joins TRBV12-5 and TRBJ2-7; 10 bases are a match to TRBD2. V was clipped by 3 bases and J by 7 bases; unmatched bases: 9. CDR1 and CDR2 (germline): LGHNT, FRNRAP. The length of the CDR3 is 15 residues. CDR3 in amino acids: CASGLAGGPKSEQYF. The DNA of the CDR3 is TGTGCTAGTGGTTTAGCGGGGGGGCCCAAATCTGAGCAGTACTTC.

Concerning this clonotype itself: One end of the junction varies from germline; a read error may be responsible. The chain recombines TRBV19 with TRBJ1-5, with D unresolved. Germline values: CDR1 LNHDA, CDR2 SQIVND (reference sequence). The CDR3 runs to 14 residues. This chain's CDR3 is CASSLELVGQPQHF. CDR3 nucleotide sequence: TGTGCCAGTAGTCTAGAACTGGTGGGTCAGCCCCAGCATTTT.

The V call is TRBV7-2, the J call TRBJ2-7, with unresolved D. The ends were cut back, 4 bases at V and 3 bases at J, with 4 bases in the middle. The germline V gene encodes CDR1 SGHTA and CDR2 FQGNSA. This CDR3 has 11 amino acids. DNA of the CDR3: TGTGCCAGCAGCTCTGTCTACGAGCAGTACTTC. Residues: CASSSVYEQYF.